This T cell receptor beta chain was retrieved from a study of CD8 T cells in Susac syndrome. About the research overall: There were about six sequenced Susac syndrome patients with active disease and eight or nine in remission. General study points: Expansion of Susac CD8+ clones peaked in TEMRA cells and in active patients.

Points on this clonotype: The antigen is unknown.

Germline assignment: CDR1 DFQATT and CDR2 SNEGSKA (reference sequence). CDR3 size: 14 residues. The germline V and J ends were trimmed by 3 bases and 0 bases, with 9 bases remaining between them. A quantity of about 0.45 to 1 ug RNA underwent reverse transcription using random hexamers. The method of amplification for TCR beta CDR3 was immunoSEQ multiplex PCR, covering 54 Vbeta and 13 Jbeta. TCRdb reprocessed the immunoSEQ multiplex PCR reads via MiXCR and lists one record per CDR3 protein. The table records tens of thousands of distinct CDR3 sequences, 95% to 97% of them present only once. The origin of this receptor is a human donor with Susac syndrome. The chain recombines TRBV20-1 with TRBJ1-5, with D unresolved. The specimen was CD8+ T cells from PBMCs. CDR3 protein: CSARTIASNQPQHF. The CDR3 DNA follows: TGCAGTGCTAGGACCATCGCTAGCAATCAGCCCCAGCATTTT.